This T cell receptor (beta chain) is from a study of blood T cell repertoires in COVID-19. Across the study: The study drew acute and convalescent COVID-19 samples from the United States, Italy and Spain.

Profiling relied on immunoSEQ multiplex PCR, and the TCRdb table lists in-frame clones only, not all of them. Found here are fewer than 150,000 clones, around nine tenths of them singletons; the top ten hold roughly a tenth. With V trimmed by 0 bases and J by 4 bases, 6 bases remained unmatched. Germline values: CDR1 SGHTA, CDR2 FQGNSA. This CDR3 spans 17 amino acids. Sequenced material: peripheral blood. The chain links TRBV7-2 to TRBJ2-3, with TRBD2 matching 11 bases. The source of this sequence is a man between 50 and 59 years old with active or convalescent COVID-19. The CDR3 loop is CASSLALAGGHADTQYF. CDR3 nucleotides: TGTGCCAGCAGCTTAGCCCTAGCGGGAGGCCACGCAGATACGCAGTATTTT.